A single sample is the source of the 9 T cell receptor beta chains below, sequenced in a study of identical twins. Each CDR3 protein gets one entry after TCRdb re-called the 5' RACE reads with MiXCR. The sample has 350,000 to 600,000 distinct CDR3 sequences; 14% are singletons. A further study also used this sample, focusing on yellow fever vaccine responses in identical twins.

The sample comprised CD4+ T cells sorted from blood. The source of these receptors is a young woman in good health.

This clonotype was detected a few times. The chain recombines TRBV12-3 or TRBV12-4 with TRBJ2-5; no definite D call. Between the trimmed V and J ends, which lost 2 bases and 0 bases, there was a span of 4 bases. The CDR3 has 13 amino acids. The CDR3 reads CASSLYHQETQYF. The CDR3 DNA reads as TGTGCCAGCAGTTTATACCACCAAGAGACCCAGTACTTC.

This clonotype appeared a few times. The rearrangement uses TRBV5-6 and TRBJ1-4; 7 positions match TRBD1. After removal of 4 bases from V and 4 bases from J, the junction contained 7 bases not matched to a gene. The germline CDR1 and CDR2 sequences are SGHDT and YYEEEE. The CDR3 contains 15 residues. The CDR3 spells CASSVPGQYNEKLFF. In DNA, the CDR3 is TGTGCCAGCAGCGTACCGGGACAGTATAATGAAAAACTGTTTTTT.

The CDR3 is CASSIGTASYNEQFF. CDR3 DNA: TGTGCCAGCAGTATAGGGACAGCCTCCTACAATGAGCAGTTCTTC. The chain combines TRBV7-9 with TRBJ2-1, with TRBD1 matching 7 bases. V was pared by 6 bases and J by 0 bases, with 5 bases of the junction left unmatched. The CDR3 is 15 residues long. Germline lookup yields CDR1 SEHNR and CDR2 FQNEAQ (reference sequence).

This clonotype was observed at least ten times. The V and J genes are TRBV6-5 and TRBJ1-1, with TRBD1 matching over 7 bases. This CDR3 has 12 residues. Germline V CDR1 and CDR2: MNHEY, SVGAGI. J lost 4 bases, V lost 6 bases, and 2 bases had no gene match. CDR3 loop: CASSRTGTEAFF. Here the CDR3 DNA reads TGTGCCAGCAGCAGGACAGGCACTGAAGCTTTCTTT.

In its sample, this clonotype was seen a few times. CDR3 residues: CSVEDGTGTFF. The DNA of the CDR3 is TGCAGCGTTGAAGACGGGACAGGGACTTTCTTT. V gene TRBV29-1 combines with J gene TRBJ1-1, with TRBD1 matching 9 bases. The CDR3 runs to 11 residues. Per germline, CDR1 SQVTM and CDR2 ANQGSEA. V lost 0 bases to trimming and J lost 12 bases; unmatched junction nucleotides: 2.

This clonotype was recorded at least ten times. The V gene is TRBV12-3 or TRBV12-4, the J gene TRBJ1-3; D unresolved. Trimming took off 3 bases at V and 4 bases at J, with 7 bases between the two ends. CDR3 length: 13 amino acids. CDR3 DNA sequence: TGTGCCAGCAGTTTGGGAGGAGGAAACACCATATATTTT. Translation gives CASSLGGGNTIYF.

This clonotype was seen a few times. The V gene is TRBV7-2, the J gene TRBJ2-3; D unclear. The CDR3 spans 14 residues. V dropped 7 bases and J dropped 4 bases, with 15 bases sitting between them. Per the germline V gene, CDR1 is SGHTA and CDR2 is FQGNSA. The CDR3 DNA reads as TGTGCCAGCAACCCCAAAGGACGGGCAGATACGCAGTATTTT. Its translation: CASNPKGRADTQYF.

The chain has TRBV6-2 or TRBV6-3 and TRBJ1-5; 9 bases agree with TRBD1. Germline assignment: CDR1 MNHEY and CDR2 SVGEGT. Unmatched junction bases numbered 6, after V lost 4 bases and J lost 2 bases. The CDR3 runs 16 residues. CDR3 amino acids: CASSFSRDRGNQPQHF. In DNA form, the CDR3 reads TGTGCCAGCAGTTTTTCCCGGGACAGGGGCAATCAGCCCCAGCATTTT.

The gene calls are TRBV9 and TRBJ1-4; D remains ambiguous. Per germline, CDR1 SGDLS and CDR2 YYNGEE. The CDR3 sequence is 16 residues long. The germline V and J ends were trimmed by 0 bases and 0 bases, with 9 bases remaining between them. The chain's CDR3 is CASSVEAGATNEKLFF. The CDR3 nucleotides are TGTGCCAGCAGCGTAGAGGCGGGAGCAACTAATGAAAAACTGTTTTTT.